These 17 T cell receptor beta chains came from one sample sequenced in a study of T cells in localized non-small cell lung cancer. TCRdb keeps only in-frame clones here, not all; method: immunoSEQ multiplex PCR. The data contain some 19,000 clones, roughly 80% of them seen just once; the ten biggest clones take up about 2.2%. Material: peripheral blood, obtained before any cancer treatment. The receptors were gathered from a man aged 40-75 years with stage I lung adenocarcinoma.

The sample holds one count of this clone. V gene TRBV5-1 combines with J gene TRBJ2-1, with D maybe TRBD2 (6 bases). In germline, CDR1 is SGHRS, CDR2 YFSETQ. The CDR3 consists of 15 residues. V shed 3 bases and J shed 1 base, with 11 bases lying between them. The CDR3: CASSSYGSSYNEQFF. In nucleotides, the CDR3 is TGCGCCAGCAGCTCTTACGGGAGTTCCTACAATGAGCAGTTCTTC.

Here the CDR3 reads CAIGTLQETQYF. CDR3 in DNA: TGTGCCATCGGAACGCTCCAAGAGACCCAGTACTTC. This chain links TRBV10-3 with TRBJ2-5; D unresolved. CDR3 length equals 12 residues. Germline V gives CDR1 ENHRY, CDR2 SYGVKD. V was pared by 8 bases and J by 1 base, with 8 bases between.

This clone was seen a handful of times. Other nucleotide sequences in the sample specify the same CDR3. The chain is built from TRBV6-6 and TRBJ1-6, with TRBD1 identical over 7 bases. The CDR3 is 15 residues long. From germline, CDR1 is MNHNY and CDR2 SVGAGI (reference sequence). V was clipped by 4 bases and J by 6 bases; unmatched bases: 6. CDR3 protein: CASSSPGGGNSPLHF. In DNA, the CDR3 is TGTGCCAGCAGTTCCCCAGGGGGTGGTAATTCACCCCTCCACTTT.

This rearrangement joins TRBV28 to TRBJ2-3, with D possibly TRBD2 on 6 matching bases. Trimming cost V 6 bases and J 5 bases, with 18 bases left between them. Germline V gene sequence: CDR1 MDHEN, CDR2 SYDVKM. This CDR3 comprises 15 residues. CDR3 bases: TGTGCCAGCAGGACCTACCGGGAGCAAATAGATACGCAGTATTTT. Protein sequence: CASRTYREQIDTQYF.

V and J are TRBV7-9 and TRBJ1-2, with D possibly matching TRBD1 (5 bases). The germline CDR1 and CDR2 sequences are SEHNR and FQNEAQ (reference sequence). V shed 5 bases and J shed 7 bases, with 17 bases lying between them. CDR3 length: 14 residues. CDR3: CASSPRGLGSGYTF. CDR3 coding DNA: TGTGCCAGCAGCCCGCGGGGCCTGGGGTCTGGCTACACCTTC. Full variable domain (outside the CDR3, taken from reference TRBV7-9 and TRBJ1-2): DTGVSQNPRHKITKRGQNVTFRCDPISEHNRLYWYRQTLGQGPEFLTYFQNEAQLEKSRLLSDRFSAERPKGSFSTLEIQRTEQGDSAMYLCASSPRGLGSGYTFGSGTRLTVV.

The J gene is TRBJ1-3, the V gene TRBV28; D call uncertain. This CDR3 is built from 14 residues. V was cut by 6 bases and J by 4 bases, with 13 bases left in between. From germline, CDR1 is MDHEN and CDR2 SYDVKM. This CDR3 is CASRGAGLGNTIYF. CDR3 DNA sequence: TGTGCCAGCAGAGGCGCGGGCTTAGGAAACACCATATATTTT.

This clone was detected only once. CDR3 amino acids: CASSQDGVPYNEQFF. CDR3 DNA sequence: TGTGCCAGCAGCCAAGACGGGGTCCCCTACAATGAGCAGTTCTTC. The chain is built from TRBV4-2 and TRBJ2-1, with D perhaps TRBD2 (5 bases). Trimming removed 0 bases at V and 2 bases at J, with 8 bases between. The CDR3 has 15 residues. Per the germline V gene, CDR1 is LGHNA and CDR2 is YNFKEQ.

The chain recombines TRBV27 with TRBJ2-3, with a weak D call TRBD2 (6 bases). CDR3 length: 16 amino acids. V was trimmed by 5 bases and J by 6 bases, leaving 21 bases between them. The germline V gene has CDR1 MNHEY and CDR2 SMNVEV (reference sequence). The CDR3 sequence is CASSKSSGARGDTQYF. The CDR3 nucleotides read TGTGCCAGCAGTAAATCTTCAGGAGCCCGGGGGGATACGCAGTATTTT.

V usage is TRBV10-3 and J usage is TRBJ1-2; D gene uncertain. Trimming stripped 8 bases from V and 3 bases from J, with 19 bases between. This CDR3 contains 15 residues. Germline CDR1 and CDR2: ENHRY and SYGVKD. In DNA form, the CDR3 reads TGTGCCATCCGCTCGACGGGAGGCCACCACTATGGCTACACCTTC. Protein: CAIRSTGGHHYGYTF.

V is TRBV11-3 and J is TRBJ2-3; D could derive from TRBD1 or TRBD2 (5 bases each). The V end lost 5 bases, the J end lost 4 bases, and 7 bases lay between the germline ends. Germline values: CDR1 SGHNT, CDR2 YENEEA. The CDR3 is 12 amino acids. Written as DNA, the CDR3 is TGTGCCAGCAGCCGAGGGGCAGATACGCAGTATTTT. Translated: CASSRGADTQYF.

This rearrangement joins TRBV2 to TRBJ2-3; the D is unclear. V was clipped by 7 bases and J by 6 bases, with 8 bases between them. Germline CDR1 reads SNHLY; CDR2 reads FYNNEI. This CDR3 is built from 11 residues. The CDR3 protein is CASMRADTQYF. DNA for the CDR3: TGTGCCAGCATGCGTGCGGATACGCAGTATTTT.

The chain is built from TRBV28 and TRBJ1-4; D not resolved. The V end was cut by 5 bases, the J end by 8 bases, with 18 bases between. From germline, CDR1 is MDHEN and CDR2 SYDVKM. The CDR3 is 15 amino acids. The CDR3 nucleotides read TGTGCCAGCAGTGACATGGAGGACCAGGTAGAAAAACTGTTTTTT. Protein: CASSDMEDQVEKLFF. Looking up the rest from reference TRBV28 and TRBJ1-4 gives the full variable domain: DVKVTQSSRYLVKRTGEKVFLECVQDMDHENMFWYRQDPGLGLRLIYFSYDVKMKEKGDIPEGYSVSREKKERFSLILESASTNQTSMYLCASSDMEDQVEKLFFGSGTQLSVL.

The rearrangement joins TRBV27 to TRBJ2-7, with TRBD1 matching 10 bases. CDR3 size: 15 residues. With 5 bases clipped from V and 6 bases from J, the junction kept 10 bases outside the gene matches. Germline lookup yields CDR1 MNHEY and CDR2 SMNVEV (reference sequence). For the CDR3, the DNA is TGTGCCAGCAGTAGCCCGACAGGGGGCCTTGCCGAGCAGTACTTC. Amino acid sequence: CASSSPTGGLAEQYF.

This clone was found a few times. CDR3 nucleotides: TGTGCCAGCTCGTTTCCGGGGATCCCCTACGAGCAGTACTTC. The encoded protein is CASSFPGIPYEQYF. The chain has TRBV18 and TRBJ2-7, with D tentatively TRBD2 (5 bases). The CDR3 length is 14 residues. The germline gives CDR1 KGHSH, CDR2 LQKENI. Trimming stripped 6 bases from V and 2 bases from J, with 14 bases between.

CDR3 protein: CARTSGQNTDTQYF. DNA for the CDR3: TGTGCCAGGACTAGCGGTCAAAACACAGATACGCAGTATTTT. The chain is built from TRBV2 and TRBJ2-3, with TRBD2 matching over 9 bases. This CDR3 contains 14 residues. With 9 bases clipped from V and 2 bases from J, the junction kept 6 bases outside the gene matches. Germline lookup yields CDR1 SNHLY and CDR2 FYNNEI.

This chain joins TRBV7-2 and TRBJ2-7; 10 nucleotides match TRBD2. The germline CDR1 and CDR2 sequences are SGHTA and FQGNSA. The CDR3 contains 15 residues. V trimming: 4 bases; J trimming: 0 bases; junction bases outside the gene matches: 3. CDR3 region: CASSSRTSGSYEQYF. CDR3 coding DNA: TGTGCCAGCAGCTCCCGGACTAGCGGCTCCTACGAGCAGTACTTC. Full variable domain (outside the CDR3, taken from reference TRBV7-2 and TRBJ2-7): GAGVSQSPSNKVTEKGKDVELRCDPISGHTALYWYRQSLGQGLEFLIYFQGNSAPDKSGLPSDRFSAERTGGSVSTLTIQRTQQEDSAVYLCASSSRTSGSYEQYFGPGTRLTVT.

The chain has TRBV20-1 and TRBJ2-7; possible D gene TRBD2, 6 bases. The CDR3 is 11 amino acids. Between the trimmed V and J ends, which lost 6 bases and 2 bases, there was a span of 8 bases. The germline gives CDR1 DFQATT, CDR2 SNEGSKA (reference sequence). The chain's CDR3 is CSAQRAYEQYF. The CDR3 DNA reads as TGCAGTGCCCAGCGGGCCTACGAGCAGTACTTC.